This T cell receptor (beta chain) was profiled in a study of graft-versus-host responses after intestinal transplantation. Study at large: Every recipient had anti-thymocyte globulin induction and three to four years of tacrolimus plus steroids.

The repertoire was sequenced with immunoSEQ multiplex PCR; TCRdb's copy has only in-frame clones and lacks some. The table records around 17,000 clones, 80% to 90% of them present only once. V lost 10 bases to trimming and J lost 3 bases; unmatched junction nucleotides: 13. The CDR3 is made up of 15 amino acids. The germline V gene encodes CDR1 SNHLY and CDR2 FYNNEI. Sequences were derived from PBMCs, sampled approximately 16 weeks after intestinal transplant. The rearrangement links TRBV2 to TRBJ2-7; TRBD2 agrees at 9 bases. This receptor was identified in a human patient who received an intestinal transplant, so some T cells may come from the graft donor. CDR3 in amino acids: CATVSSGRGHYEQYF. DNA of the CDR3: TGTGCCACCGTTAGTAGCGGGAGAGGCCACTACGAGCAGTACTTC. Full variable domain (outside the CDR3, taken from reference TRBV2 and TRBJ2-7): EPEVTQTPSHQVTQMGQEVILRCVPISNHLYFYWYRQILGQKVEFLVSFYNNEISEKSEIFDDQFSVERPDGSNFTLKIRSTKLEDSAMYFCATVSSGRGHYEQYFGPGTRLTVT.